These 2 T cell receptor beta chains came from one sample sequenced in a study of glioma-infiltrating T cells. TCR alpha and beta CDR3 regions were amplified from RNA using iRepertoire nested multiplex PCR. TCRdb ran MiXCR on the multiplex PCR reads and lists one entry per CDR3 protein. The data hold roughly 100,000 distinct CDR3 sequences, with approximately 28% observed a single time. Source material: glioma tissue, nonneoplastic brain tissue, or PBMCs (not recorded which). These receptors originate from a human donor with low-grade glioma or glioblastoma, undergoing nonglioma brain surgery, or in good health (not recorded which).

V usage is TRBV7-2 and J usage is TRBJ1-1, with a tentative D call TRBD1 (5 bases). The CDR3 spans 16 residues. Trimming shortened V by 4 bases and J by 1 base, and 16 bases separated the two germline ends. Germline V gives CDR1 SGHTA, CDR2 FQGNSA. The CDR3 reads CASSSESGVRNTEAFF. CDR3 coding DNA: TGTGCCAGCAGCTCAGAGTCGGGGGTCAGGAACACTGAAGCTTTCTTT.

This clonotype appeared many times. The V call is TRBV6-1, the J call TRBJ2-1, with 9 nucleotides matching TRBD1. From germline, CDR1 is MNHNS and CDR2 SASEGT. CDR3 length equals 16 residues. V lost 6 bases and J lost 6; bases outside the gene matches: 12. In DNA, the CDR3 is TGTGCCAGCAGCCGGACCGGGACAGGGATTTTCAATGAGCAGTTCTTC. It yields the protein CASSRTGTGIFNEQFF.